This is a list of T cell receptor beta chains from one sample in a study of blood T cell repertoires in COVID-19. This table comes from immunoSEQ multiplex PCR, and its TCRdb copy is limited to in-frame clones, with some not included. The table has roughly 210,000 clones, 88% seen once. Sequenced: peripheral blood. These receptors were collected from a man aged 70-80 years with acute or convalescent COVID-19. Both conserved end residues are part of each CDR3. The D gene is left open where the match is weak. Clone size is given for some rows only: seen once, a few or many times, or a class if the clone is expanded.

D gene	V gene	clone size	J gene	CDR3 DNA	CDR3 protein
-	TRBV11-2	-	TRBJ1-5	TGTGCCAGCAGCTTGACAGGACTCCAAGGGCCCCAGCATTTT	CASSLTGLQGPQHF
TRBD1	TRBV11-1	few	TRBJ2-3	TGTGCCAGCAGCTTAGAGGGACAGGGGACCACAGATACGCAGTATTTT	CASSLEGQGTTDTQYF
TRBD2	TRBV24-1	-	TRBJ2-3	TGTGCCACCAGGGATCGACTAGCGGGAGCAGATACGCAGTATTTT	CATRDRLAGADTQYF
-	TRBV12-5	once	TRBJ1-1	TGTGCTAGTGGTTTGGTCGGGTTCGCTGAAGCTTTCTTT	CASGLVGFAEAFF
-	TRBV30	once	TRBJ2-2	TGTGCCTGGGGGCGGGTACCCGGGGAGCTGTTTTTT	CAWGRVPGELFF
TRBD2	TRBV19	-	TRBJ2-7	TGTGCCAGTAGTTCGGGACTAGCGGGACCCCCCTACGAGCAGTACTTC	CASSSGLAGPPYEQYF
TRBD1	TRBV7-3	-	TRBJ1-1	TGTGCCAGCAGCAAGACAGGGGGTCGGACTGAAGCTTTCTTT	CASSKTGGRTEAFF
TRBD1	TRBV7-2	-	TRBJ2-4	TGTGCCAGCAGCTCCGACAGGGAAGACATTCAGTACTTC	CASSSDREDIQYF
TRBD2	TRBV27	-	TRBJ2-7	TGTGCCAGCAGTAGGGTTAGCGGGAGTGGGATCTACGAGCAGTACTTC	CASSRVSGSGIYEQYF
TRBD2	TRBV4-3	-	TRBJ2-1	TGCGCCAGCAGCCAAGTTTCCGGGACTAGCGGGAGGGCCCTGCAGTTCTTC	CASSQVSGTSGRALQFF
-	TRBV5-1	-	TRBJ2-7	TGCGCCAGCAGCTTGGGTCAGGCCAACCTTCGCTCCTACGAGCAGTACTTC	CASSLGQANLRSYEQYF
-	TRBV27	once	TRBJ1-5	TGTGCCAGCAGTACCCCCAGGGAATACAATCAGCCCCAGCATTTT	CASSTPREYNQPQHF
TRBD1	TRBV4-3	-	TRBJ1-1	TGCGCCAGCAGCCAAGGATGGACAGGGGGCGCGAATACTGAAGCTTTCTTT	CASSQGWTGGANTEAFF
-	TRBV19	once	TRBJ2-1	TGTGCCAGTAGTATGTCCGGTTCCGGGGCCTACAATGAGCAGTTCTTC	CASSMSGSGAYNEQFF
-	TRBV12-5	-	TRBJ1-1	TGTGCTAGTGGTTTTCATCAGGGGCTGAACACTGAAGCTTTCTTT	CASGFHQGLNTEAFF
-	TRBV11-2	-	TRBJ2-1	TGTGCCAGCAGCCTCCCCTGGAGGGCCGGTAATGAGCAGTTCTTC	CASSLPWRAGNEQFF
-	TRBV12-3/TRBV12-4	-	TRBJ1-3	TGTGCCAGCAGCTTCTCCACGGGTAACACCATATATTTT	CASSFSTGNTIYF
TRBD2	TRBV7-8	-	TRBJ2-1	TGTGCCAGCAGCTTGGAGGCGGGAGGGCCTAGTGAGCAGTTCTTC	CASSLEAGGPSEQFF
TRBD1	TRBV5-1	-	TRBJ1-4	TGCGCCAGCAGCTGGACAGGGGGCGGGAGGGAAACTAATGAAAAACTGTTTTTT	CASSWTGGGRETNEKLFF
-	TRBV7-9	-	TRBJ2-2	TGTGCCAGCAGCCAGTCGGGAGCATCGAACACCGGGGAGCTGTTTTTT	CASSQSGASNTGELFF
TRBD2	TRBV7-3	-	TRBJ2-1	TGTGCCAGCAGCTCGGGACTAGTGGGTGAGCAGTTCTTC	CASSSGLVGEQFF
TRBD1	TRBV7-9	-	TRBJ2-1	TGTGCCAGCAGCTTTCCAATAACAGGGGGAGAAGGCAATGAGCAGTTCTTC	CASSFPITGGEGNEQFF
TRBD1	TRBV5-1	-	TRBJ2-6	TGCGCCAGCAGCATGACAGGGGGCGCTGGGGCCAACGTCCTGACTTTC	CASSMTGGAGANVLTF
TRBD1	TRBV5-5	-	TRBJ2-1	TGTGCCAGCAGCTTGCGACAGGGGGGAGAGCAGTTCTTC	CASSLRQGGEQFF
-	TRBV6-5	-	TRBJ1-3	TGTGCCAGCAGTTCGTCGTTGAGCTCTGGAAACACCATATATTTT	CASSSSLSSGNTIYF
-	TRBV5-5	-	TRBJ2-2	TGTGCCAGCAGCTTGGGGCTCTTCACCGGGGAGCTGTTTTTT	CASSLGLFTGELFF
-	TRBV28	-	TRBJ2-3	TGTGCCAGCAGTTTAGTGCAGGGCGGGGCAGATACGCAGTATTTT	CASSLVQGGADTQYF
-	TRBV7-9	-	TRBJ2-3	TGTGCCAGCAGCTTAGTTCTAGCGTCCACAGATACGCAGTATTTT	CASSLVLASTDTQYF
-	TRBV5-6	-	TRBJ1-5	TGTGCCAGCAGTCATGGAGGTACGACGAATCAGCCCCAGCATTTT	CASSHGGTTNQPQHF
-	TRBV5-4	-	TRBJ2-3	TGTGCCAGCAGCCTAGTCGGCACAGATACGCAGTATTTT	CASSLVGTDTQYF
-	TRBV6-6	-	TRBJ2-1	TGTGCCAGCAGTACAGTCTACAATGAGCAGTTCTTC	CASSTVYNEQFF
-	TRBV7-8	-	TRBJ1-1	TGTGCCAGCAGCGGAAACAGATTAAGAAACACTGAAGCTTTCTTT	CASSGNRLRNTEAFF
TRBD1	TRBV18	-	TRBJ2-7	TGTGCCAGCTCAGAGAGGGACAGGGACGAGCAGTACTTC	CASSERDRDEQYF
-	TRBV20-1	-	TRBJ2-3	TGCAGTGCTAGTTCTAGCACAGATACGCAGTATTTT	CSASSSTDTQYF
-	TRBV19	-	TRBJ1-6	TGTGCCAGTAGTACAAGTCCAGTTCTACAGGGAAGCCTTAATTCACCCCTCCACTTT	CASSTSPVLQGSLNSPLHF
-	TRBV10-3	-	TRBJ1-6	TGTGCCATCAGTGAGTCTAAGACAGCTATTAATTCACCCCTCCACTTT	CAISESKTAINSPLHF
TRBD1	TRBV7-8	-	TRBJ1-1	TGTGCCAGCAGCTTGACTGAGACAGGGGTGACTGAAGCTTTCTTT	CASSLTETGVTEAFF
-	TRBV6-5	-	TRBJ2-1	TGTGCCAGCAATCAGGGTGGTGAGCAGTTCTTC	CASNQGGEQFF
-	TRBV24-1	-	TRBJ2-1	TGTGCCACCAGTGATCCTAACAATGAGCAGTTCTTC	CATSDPNNEQFF
-	TRBV9	once	TRBJ1-3	TGTGCCAGCAGCGTAGAGGAGAGACTGTTCTCTGGAAACACCATATATTTT	CASSVEERLFSGNTIYF
-	TRBV19	-	TRBJ2-7	TGTGCCAGTAGTATAATTGCCGGGACAACCTCGCACGAGCAGTACTTC	CASSIIAGTTSHEQYF
TRBD1	TRBV27	-	TRBJ1-2	TGTGCCAGCAGTTTATCGGCTTCCAACAGGGGTAAGGGCTACACCTTC	CASSLSASNRGKGYTF
TRBD1	TRBV4-3	-	TRBJ1-2	TGCGCCAGCAGCCATACAGGGGGCGGGAATGGCTACACCTTC	CASSHTGGGNGYTF
TRBD2	TRBV4-1	-	TRBJ2-7	TGCGCCAGCAGCCAGTCGGGACTAGCGGGGATTTACGAGCAGTACTTC	CASSQSGLAGIYEQYF
-	TRBV5-4	-	TRBJ2-7	TGTGCCAGCAGCTTGGGACTGAACTACGAGCAGTACTTC	CASSLGLNYEQYF
TRBD2	TRBV19	-	TRBJ2-3	TGTGCCAGTAGTATAGGTCTAGCGGGAAAGCTTAGCACAGATACGCAGTATTTT	CASSIGLAGKLSTDTQYF
-	TRBV27	-	TRBJ2-6	TGTGCCAGTAGCCGGGTCTCTGGGGCCAACGTCCTGACTTTC	CASSRVSGANVLTF
-	TRBV11-2	-	TRBJ2-7	TGTGCCAGCAGCTTACCCCCTTACAGGAACGAGCAGTACTTC	CASSLPPYRNEQYF
-	TRBV19	many	TRBJ2-1	TGTGCCAGTAGCACCGGACTGAAACCATACAATGAGCAGTTCTTC	CASSTGLKPYNEQFF
TRBD1	TRBV7-9	many	TRBJ1-2	TGTGCCAGCAGCTTAGAGACAGGGTTTTACACCTTC	CASSLETGFYTF